Presented here are 30 T cell receptor beta chains from one specimen sequenced in a study of CXCR3-negative and CXCR3-positive naive CD8 T cells. With UMI labels, 5' RACE was used to prepare the TRB cDNA libraries. TCRdb reworked the 5' RACE reads into one entry per CDR3 protein, no DNA. The sample holds 50,000 to 65,000 distinct CDR3 sequences. The sequenced sample consisted of memory CD8+ T cells from blood. These receptor sequences come from a human donor in good health. Some clones in this sample may be carry-over from other donors' samples.

The gene calls are TRBV20-1 and TRBJ1-6; TCRdb names TRBD1, which stays unverified in the absence of DNA. This CDR3 has 15 amino acids. Germline V CDR1 and CDR2: DFQATT, SNEGSKA (reference sequence). The CDR3 region is CSALTAGTGSSPLHF.

The CDR3 region is CASRQGAQPQHF. The V gene is TRBV12-3 or TRBV12-4, the J gene TRBJ1-5; there is no DNA to check the TCRdb D call of TRBD1. CDR3 length: 12 residues.

The chain combines TRBV3-1 with TRBJ2-7. The germline CDR1 and CDR2 sequences are LGHDT and YNNKEL (reference sequence). This CDR3 comprises 15 residues. The CDR3 loop reads CASSQEFRRSYEQYF.

This chain joins TRBV29-1 and TRBJ2-3; TCRdb picks TRBD1, but there is no DNA to check that call. This CDR3 region has 14 residues. Germline V CDR1 and CDR2: SQVTM, ANQGSEA. This CDR3 reads CSGNLLLSQDTQYF.

The chain links TRBV27 to TRBJ2-7; with no DNA, the TCRdb D assignment of TRBD2 cannot be verified. Looked up from germline, CDR1 is MNHEY and CDR2 is SMNVEV (reference sequence). The CDR3 is 16 amino acids. The CDR3 protein is CASSSRLARYSYEQYF.

The chain uses TRBV5-1 and TRBJ2-7; TCRdb reports TRBD1, a call that lacks DNA to check it against. There are 15 residues in the CDR3. Germline loops: CDR1 SGHRS, CDR2 YFSETQ. CDR3 residues: CASSAGGGPGYEQYF.

V gene TRBV12-3 or TRBV12-4 combines with J gene TRBJ2-7; the D call from TCRdb, TRBD2, cannot be confirmed without DNA. The CDR3 totals 15 residues. CDR3 sequence: CASSQLAGSSYEQYF.

The CDR3 region is CASSYEQGTLGYGYTF. V gene TRBV6-5 combines with J gene TRBJ1-2; the D gene TCRdb calls, TRBD1, cannot be checked with no DNA. Germline assignment: CDR1 MNHEY and CDR2 SVGAGI. The CDR3 covers 16 residues.

This sequence joins TRBV7-2 and TRBJ2-7. Germline CDR1 reads SGHTA; CDR2 reads FQGNSA. There are 13 residues in the CDR3. The CDR3 here is CASSLDTTYEQYF.

The chain carries TRBV29-1 and TRBJ2-3. The V gene's germline CDR1 is SQVTM and CDR2 ANQGSEA. This CDR3 region has 11 residues. The CDR3 here is CSASQTDTQYF.

The chain recombines TRBV7-9 with TRBJ2-7; there is no DNA to check the TCRdb D call of TRBD1. Germline CDR1 reads SEHNR; CDR2 reads FQNEAQ (reference sequence). The CDR3 is 15 amino acids. CDR3 in amino acids: CASTTQGQGVYEQYF.

The J gene is TRBJ2-7, the V gene TRBV11-2. The CDR3 spans 13 residues. Germline-derived CDR1 and CDR2 are SGHAT and FQNNGV. The CDR3 loop is CASSFAGMYEQYF. The entire variable domain, with the rest obtained from reference TRBV11-2 and TRBJ2-7, is as follows: EAGVAQSPRYKIIEKRQSVAFWCNPISGHATLYWYQQILGQGPKLLIQFQNNGVVDDSQLPKDRFSAERLKGVDSTLKIQPAKLEDSAVYLCASSFAGMYEQYFGPGTRLTVT.

J is TRBJ2-7 and V is TRBV29-1. The CDR3 contains 13 residues. Germline V gene lookup returns CDR1 SQVTM and CDR2 ANQGSEA. The CDR3 is CSVDWEDSYEQYF.

The chain joins TRBV19 to TRBJ1-5. CDR1 is LNHDA and CDR2 is SQIVND in the germline V gene (reference sequence). The CDR3 runs to 14 residues. CDR3 protein: CASSIVGGFQPQHF.

This chain joins TRBV14 and TRBJ2-7; TCRdb's D call, TRBD1, is unchecked because there is no DNA. Looked up from germline, CDR1 is SGHDN and CDR2 is FVKESK. The CDR3 is 13 residues long. CDR3 amino acids: CASSAGQGYEQYF.

The rearrangement links TRBV25-1 to TRBJ2-7. Germline CDR1 is MGHDK and CDR2 is SYGVNS. This CDR3 is built from 15 residues. Here the CDR3 reads CASSEHRADSYEQYF.

The chain's CDR3 is CASAEGDEQYF. The chain recombines TRBV7-9 with TRBJ2-7; the TCRdb D gene call, TRBD2, has no DNA to confirm it. The germline V gene encodes CDR1 SEHNR and CDR2 FQNEAQ (reference sequence). The CDR3 loop spans 11 amino acids. Variable domain in full (rest from reference TRBV7-9 and TRBJ2-7): DTGVSQNPRHKITKRGQNVTFRCDPISEHNRLYWYRQTLGQGPEFLTYFQNEAQLEKSRLLSDRFSAERPKGSFSTLEIQRTEQGDSAMYLCASAEGDEQYFGPGTRLTVT.

The rearrangement links TRBV12-3 or TRBV12-4 to TRBJ2-7; TCRdb gives TRBD1 as the D gene, but with no DNA this cannot be confirmed. The CDR3 is made up of 14 amino acids. CDR3 residues: CASSLDYGNYEQYF.

V gene TRBV6-2 or TRBV6-3 combines with J gene TRBJ1-5; TCRdb's D call, TRBD1, is unchecked because there is no DNA. The V gene's germline CDR1 is MNHEY and CDR2 SVGEGT. The CDR3 consists of 16 residues. This CDR3 is CASSPMGVESNQPQHF.

V usage is TRBV25-1 and J usage is TRBJ2-5; the TRBD1 assignment by TCRdb is unverifiable without DNA. Germline CDR1 reads MGHDK; CDR2 reads SYGVNS. The CDR3 runs 15 residues. CDR3 amino acids: CASSDPGAGQETQYF.

The rearrangement joins TRBV29-1 to TRBJ2-7. There are 12 residues in the CDR3. Germline values: CDR1 SQVTM, CDR2 ANQGSEA. The CDR3 protein is CSVEDRVYEQYF.

The rearrangement uses TRBV29-1 and TRBJ2-1; TCRdb proposes TRBD1, but this gene call is untestable without DNA. The germline V gene encodes CDR1 SQVTM and CDR2 ANQGSEA. The CDR3 has 12 residues. Here the CDR3 reads CSVRDGYNEQFF.

This rearrangement joins TRBV29-1 to TRBJ1-1. Per the germline V gene, CDR1 is SQVTM and CDR2 is ANQGSEA. CDR3 length equals 14 residues. CDR3 loop: CSVEDRQERTEAFF.

The rearrangement links TRBV5-1 to TRBJ2-7. The CDR3 length is 11 residues. Germline V gene lookup returns CDR1 SGHRS and CDR2 YFSETQ. CDR3 sequence: CASEVGGEQYF.

The rearrangement links TRBV7-9 to TRBJ2-5; TCRdb returns TRBD2, unconfirmable since there is no DNA. In germline, CDR1 is SEHNR, CDR2 FQNEAQ (reference sequence). CDR3 size: 16 residues. This CDR3 reads CASREVTSVRQETQYF.

This chain joins TRBV6-1 and TRBJ2-7; the TCRdb call, TRBD2, lacks DNA for checking. CDR3 length: 15 amino acids. The germline V gene encodes CDR1 MNHNS and CDR2 SASEGT. This chain's CDR3 is CASSQRTSGSYEQYF.

V is TRBV27 and J is TRBJ2-1; TCRdb names TRBD1, which stays unverified in the absence of DNA. The CDR3 runs to 12 residues. Germline-derived CDR1 and CDR2 are MNHEY and SMNVEV (reference sequence). This chain's CDR3 is CASSTGARGQFF.

This chain connects TRBV27 to TRBJ2-7. The CDR3 has 14 residues. Germline V CDR1 and CDR2: MNHEY, SMNVEV (reference sequence). The CDR3 sequence: CASSSPLSSYEQYF.

The chain links TRBV6-6 to TRBJ2-5; without DNA, the TCRdb call of TRBD1 cannot be checked. This CDR3 is 14 amino acids long. Germline V gives CDR1 MNHNY, CDR2 SVGAGI (reference sequence). The CDR3 loop reads CASGWGGGQETQYF.

The rearrangement joins TRBV15 to TRBJ2-1; absent DNA, TCRdb's TRBD2 call cannot be checked. Germline values: CDR1 LNHNV, CDR2 YYDKDF (reference sequence). The CDR3 extends over 14 amino acids. The CDR3 spells CATSPRSGSDEQFF. The whole variable domain, filled in from reference TRBV15 and TRBJ2-1, reads DAMVIQNPRYQVTQFGKPVTLSCSQTLNHNVMYWYQQKSSQAPKLLFHYYDKDFNNEADTPDNFQSRRPNTSFCFLDIRSPGLGDTAMYLCATSPRSGSDEQFFGPGTRLTVL.